The source of this T cell receptor beta chain is a study of blood T cell repertoires in COVID-19 (dated by TCRdb to 2018 to 2020). Turning to the overall study: The collaborator samples originated in the United States, Italy and Spain and spanned the acute and convalescent phases of COVID-19. The repertoires were released in a freely available public database meant as a resource for research on the immune response to SARS-CoV-2. Sample metadata almost always included a de-identified subject ID, COVID-19 status, age in years and sex. Where HLA class I and class II types were available, the types were taken from metadata supplied by the sample provider, not from assay-based typing. Deeply sampled blood TCRbeta repertoires from subjects exposed to, actively infected with, or recovered from COVID-19 were included in the dataset. The prospective study material was composed of cDNA or gDNA derived from T cells, B-cell-depleted T cells, or PBMCs. The samples were drawn from two sources: the first 160 participants of the ongoing ImmuneRACE study, and approximately 1,300 subjects contributed by 6 global collaborators. Beyond this particular receptor, the publication reports: How much clinical and demographic metadata was included differed by source and by participant, and the metadata was provided uncurated.

Each collaborating institution followed its own protocols to collect whole blood in K2EDTA tubes. Collaborator samples were shipped for TCRbeta analysis as frozen whole blood, isolated PBMCs, or DNA extracted from either sample type. Of note for this clone: Its antigen is not yet known. No much larger clone is present one base from it, and per-base qualities are unavailable.

TCRbeta CDR3 regions were amplified from genomic DNA by means of the immunoSEQ Assay, a bias-controlled multiplex PCR. Regarding the original processing steps: The number of nucleated cells in each sample was estimated by amplification of reference gene primers within the assay. To quantify the absolute abundance of each unique TCRbeta CDR3 rearrangement, sequence reads were collapsed and filtered. For each sample, productive Simpson clonality was calculated as the square root of Simpson's diversity index over productive rearrangements. This immuneACCESS table, as held by TCRdb, lists in-frame sequences with V and J called but not all clones. Of the missing ones, under half trace to an unresolved V gene in checked studies; the others have no known cause. D and trimming were read from the DNA, whereas the V and J calls and clone size are those reported in that table. The sample data list 300,000 to 450,000 clones, and 85% of these were observed just once. The leading ten clones occupy 3% to 4% of the sample.

V is cut by 8 bases and J by 9 bases, and the space between the germline ends is 14 bases. The CDR3, cysteine through phenylalanine, is 13 amino acids long. Of the read, only the CDR3 DNA is kept; its 39 bases are in frame from base 1. The rearrangement joined TRBV12-3 or TRBV12-4 to TRBJ1-6; no D gene call is confident. The sequenced material came from peripheral blood. This receptor was taken from a woman between 18 and 29 years old with acute or convalescent COVID-19. The nucleotide sequence is given as TGTGCCAGCGTCGGATTCTCTAGTTCACCCCTCCACTTT. Its translation reads: CASVGFSSSPLHF.